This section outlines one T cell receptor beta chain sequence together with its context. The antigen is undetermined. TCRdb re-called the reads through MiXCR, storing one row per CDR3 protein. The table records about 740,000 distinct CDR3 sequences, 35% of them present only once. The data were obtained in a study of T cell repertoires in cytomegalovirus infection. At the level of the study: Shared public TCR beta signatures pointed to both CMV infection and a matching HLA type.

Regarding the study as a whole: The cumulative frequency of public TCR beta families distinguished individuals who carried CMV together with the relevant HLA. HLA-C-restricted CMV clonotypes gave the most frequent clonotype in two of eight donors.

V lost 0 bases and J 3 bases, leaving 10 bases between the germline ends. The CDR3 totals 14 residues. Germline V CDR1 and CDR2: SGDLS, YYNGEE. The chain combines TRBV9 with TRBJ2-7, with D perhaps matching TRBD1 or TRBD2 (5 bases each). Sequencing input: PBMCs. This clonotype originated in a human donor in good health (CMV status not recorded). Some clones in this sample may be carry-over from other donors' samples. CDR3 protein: CASSVGGINYEQYF. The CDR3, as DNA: TGTGCCAGCAGCGTAGGGGGGATAAACTACGAGCAGTACTTC. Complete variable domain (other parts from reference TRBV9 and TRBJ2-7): DSGVTQTPKHLITATGQRVTLRCSPRSGDLSVYWYQQSLDQGLQFLIQYYNGEERAKGNILERFSAQQFPDLHSELNLSSLELGDSALYFCASSVGGINYEQYFGPGTRLTVT.